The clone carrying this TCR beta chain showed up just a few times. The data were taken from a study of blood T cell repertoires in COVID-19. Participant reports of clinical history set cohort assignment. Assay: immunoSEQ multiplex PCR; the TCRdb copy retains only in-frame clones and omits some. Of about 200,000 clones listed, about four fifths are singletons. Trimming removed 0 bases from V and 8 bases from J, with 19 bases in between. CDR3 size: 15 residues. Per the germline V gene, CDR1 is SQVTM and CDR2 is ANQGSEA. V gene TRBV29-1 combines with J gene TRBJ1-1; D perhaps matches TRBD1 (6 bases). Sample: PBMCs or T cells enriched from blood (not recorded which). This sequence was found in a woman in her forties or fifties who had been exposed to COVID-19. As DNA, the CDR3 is TGCAGCGTTGAAGACCCTCTTCGGCCGGGGGGCGAAGCTTTCTTT. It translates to CSVEDPLRPGGEAFF.